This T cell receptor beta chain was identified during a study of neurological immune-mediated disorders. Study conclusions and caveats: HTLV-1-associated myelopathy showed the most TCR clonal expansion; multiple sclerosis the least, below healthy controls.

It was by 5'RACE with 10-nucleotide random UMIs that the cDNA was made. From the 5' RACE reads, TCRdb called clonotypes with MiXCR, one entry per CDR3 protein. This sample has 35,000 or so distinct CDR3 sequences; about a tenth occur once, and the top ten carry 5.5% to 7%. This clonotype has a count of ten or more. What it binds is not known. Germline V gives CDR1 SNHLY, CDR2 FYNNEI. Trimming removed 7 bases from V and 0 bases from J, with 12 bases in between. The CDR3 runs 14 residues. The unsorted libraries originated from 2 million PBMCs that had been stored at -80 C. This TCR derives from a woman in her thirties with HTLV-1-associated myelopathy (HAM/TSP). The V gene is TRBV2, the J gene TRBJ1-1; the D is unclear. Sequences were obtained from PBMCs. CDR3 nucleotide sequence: TGTGCCAGCATAGGGTCGTGGATGAACACTGAAGCTTTCTTT. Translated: CASIGSWMNTEAFF.